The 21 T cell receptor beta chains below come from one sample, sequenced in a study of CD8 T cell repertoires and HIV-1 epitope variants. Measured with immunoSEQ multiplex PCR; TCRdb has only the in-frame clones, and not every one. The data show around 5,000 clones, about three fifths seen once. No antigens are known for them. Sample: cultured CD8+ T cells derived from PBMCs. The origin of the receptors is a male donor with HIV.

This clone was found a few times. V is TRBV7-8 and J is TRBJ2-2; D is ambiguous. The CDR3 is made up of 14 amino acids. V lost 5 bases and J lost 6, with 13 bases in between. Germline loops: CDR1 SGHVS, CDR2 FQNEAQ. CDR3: CASSTRPLAGELFF. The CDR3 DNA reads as TGTGCCAGCAGCACCAGGCCCTTGGCCGGGGAGCTGTTTTTT.

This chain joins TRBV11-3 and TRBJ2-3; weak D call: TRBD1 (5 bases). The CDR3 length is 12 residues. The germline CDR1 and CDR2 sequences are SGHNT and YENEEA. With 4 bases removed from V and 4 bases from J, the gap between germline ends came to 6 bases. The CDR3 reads CASSSTADTQYF. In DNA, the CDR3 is TGTGCCAGCAGCTCGACAGCAGATACGCAGTATTTT.

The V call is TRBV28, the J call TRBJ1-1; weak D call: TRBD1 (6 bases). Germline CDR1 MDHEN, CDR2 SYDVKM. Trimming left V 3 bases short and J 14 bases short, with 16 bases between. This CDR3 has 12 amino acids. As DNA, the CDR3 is TGTGCCAGCAGTTTTCGGAGGACGGGGGGCTTCTTT. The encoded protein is CASSFRRTGGFF.

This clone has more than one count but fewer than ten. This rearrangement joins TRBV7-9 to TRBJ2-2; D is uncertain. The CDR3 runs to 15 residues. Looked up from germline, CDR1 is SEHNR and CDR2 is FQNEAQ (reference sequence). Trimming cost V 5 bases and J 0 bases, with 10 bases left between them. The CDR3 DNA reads TGTGCCAGCAGCCCAGCAGAAGCGAACACCGGGGAGCTGTTTTTT. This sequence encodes CASSPAEANTGELFF.

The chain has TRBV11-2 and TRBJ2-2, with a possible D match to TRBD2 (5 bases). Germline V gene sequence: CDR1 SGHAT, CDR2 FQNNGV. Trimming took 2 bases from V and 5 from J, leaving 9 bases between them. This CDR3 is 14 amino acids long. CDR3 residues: CASSLSRRTGELFF. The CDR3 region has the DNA TGTGCCAGCAGCTTAAGCAGGAGGACCGGGGAGCTGTTTTTT.

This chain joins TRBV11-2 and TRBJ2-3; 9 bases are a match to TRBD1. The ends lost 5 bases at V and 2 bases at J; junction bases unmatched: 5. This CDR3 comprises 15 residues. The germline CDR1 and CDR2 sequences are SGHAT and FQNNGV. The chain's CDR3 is CASSTRDRVTDTQYF. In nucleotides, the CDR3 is TGTGCCAGCAGCACCCGGGACAGGGTCACAGATACGCAGTATTTT. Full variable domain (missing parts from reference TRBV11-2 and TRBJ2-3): EAGVAQSPRYKIIEKRQSVAFWCNPISGHATLYWYQQILGQGPKLLIQFQNNGVVDDSQLPKDRFSAERLKGVDSTLKIQPAKLEDSAVYLCASSTRDRVTDTQYFGPGTRLTVL.

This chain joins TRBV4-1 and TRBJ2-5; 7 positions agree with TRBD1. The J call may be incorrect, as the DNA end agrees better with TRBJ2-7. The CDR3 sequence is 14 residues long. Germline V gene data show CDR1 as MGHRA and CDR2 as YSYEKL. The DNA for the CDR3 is TGCGCCAGCAGCCAAGGAGCAGGGGGCTACGAGCAGTACTTC. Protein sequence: CASSQGAGGYEQYF.

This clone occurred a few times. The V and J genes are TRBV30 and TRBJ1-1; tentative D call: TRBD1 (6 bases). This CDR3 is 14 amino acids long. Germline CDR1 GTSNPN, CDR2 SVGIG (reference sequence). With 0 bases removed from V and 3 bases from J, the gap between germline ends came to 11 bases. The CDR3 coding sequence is TGTGCCTGGAGTGTAGCAGGGGTGGACACTGAAGCTTTCTTT. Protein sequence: CAWSVAGVDTEAFF.

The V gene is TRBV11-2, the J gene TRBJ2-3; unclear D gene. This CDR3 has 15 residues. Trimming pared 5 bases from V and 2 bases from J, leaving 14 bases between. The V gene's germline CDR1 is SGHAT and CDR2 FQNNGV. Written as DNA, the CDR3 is TGTGCCAGCAGCCCATCCTCCTTTGACACAGATACGCAGTATTTT. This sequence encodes CASSPSSFDTDTQYF.

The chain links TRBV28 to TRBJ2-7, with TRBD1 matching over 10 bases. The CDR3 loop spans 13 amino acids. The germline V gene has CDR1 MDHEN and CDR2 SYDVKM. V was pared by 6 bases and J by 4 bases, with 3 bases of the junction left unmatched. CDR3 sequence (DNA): TGTGCCAGCAGCCCGGACAGGGGGTACGAGCAGTACTTC. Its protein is CASSPDRGYEQYF.

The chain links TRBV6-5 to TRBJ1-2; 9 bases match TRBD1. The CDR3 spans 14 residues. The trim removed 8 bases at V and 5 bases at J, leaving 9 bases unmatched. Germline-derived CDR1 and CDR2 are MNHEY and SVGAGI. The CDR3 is CASGRTGEGYGYTF. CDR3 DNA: TGTGCCAGCGGGCGGACAGGGGAAGGGTATGGCTACACCTTC.

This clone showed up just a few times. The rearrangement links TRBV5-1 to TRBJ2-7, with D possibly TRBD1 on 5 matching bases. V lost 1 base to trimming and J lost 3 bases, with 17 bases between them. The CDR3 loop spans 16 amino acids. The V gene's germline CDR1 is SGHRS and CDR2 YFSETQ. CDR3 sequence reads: CASSLTSPTESYEQYF. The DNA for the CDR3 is TGCGCCAGCAGCTTGACGAGTCCGACAGAAAGCTACGAGCAGTACTTC. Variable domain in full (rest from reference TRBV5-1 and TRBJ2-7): KAGVTQTPRYLIKTRGQQVTLSCSPISGHRSVSWYQQTPGQGLQFLFEYFSETQRNKGNFPGRFSGRQFSNSRSEMNVSTLELGDSALYLCASSLTSPTESYEQYFGPGTRLTVT.

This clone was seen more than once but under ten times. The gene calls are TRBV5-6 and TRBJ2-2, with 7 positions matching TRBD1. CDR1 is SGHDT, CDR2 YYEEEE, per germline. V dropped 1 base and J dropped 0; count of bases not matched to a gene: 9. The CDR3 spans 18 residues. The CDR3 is CASSLLGAGTANTGELFF. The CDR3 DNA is TGTGCCAGCAGCTTGTTAGGAGCCGGGACAGCGAACACCGGGGAGCTGTTTTTT.

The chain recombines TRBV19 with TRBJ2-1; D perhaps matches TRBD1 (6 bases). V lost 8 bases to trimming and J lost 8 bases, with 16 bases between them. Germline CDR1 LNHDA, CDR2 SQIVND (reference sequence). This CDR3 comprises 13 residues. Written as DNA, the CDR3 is TGTGCCAGTGGGGCAAGGGGGTCGGATGAGCAGTTCTTC. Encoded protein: CASGARGSDEQFF. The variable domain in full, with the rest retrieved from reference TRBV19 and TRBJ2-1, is DGGITQSPKYLFRKEGQNVTLSCEQNLNHDAMYWYRQDPGQGLRLIYYSQIVNDFQKGDIAEGYSVSREKKESFPLTVTSAQKNPTAFYLCASGARGSDEQFFGPGTRLTVL.

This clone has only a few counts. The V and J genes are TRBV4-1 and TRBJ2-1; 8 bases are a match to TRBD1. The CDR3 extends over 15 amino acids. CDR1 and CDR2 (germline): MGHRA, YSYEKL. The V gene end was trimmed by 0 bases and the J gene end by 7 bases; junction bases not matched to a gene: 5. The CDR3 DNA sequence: TGCGCCAGCAGCCAAGAAGAGACAGGGGCAAATGAGCAGTTCTTC. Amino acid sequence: CASSQEETGANEQFF.

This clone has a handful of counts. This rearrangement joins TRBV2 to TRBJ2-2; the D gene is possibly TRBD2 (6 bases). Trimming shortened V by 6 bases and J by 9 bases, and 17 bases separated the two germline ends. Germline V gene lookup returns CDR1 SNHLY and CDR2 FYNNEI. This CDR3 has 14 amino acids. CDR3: CASSTGTGSWELFF. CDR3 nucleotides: TGTGCCAGCAGCACCGGGACTGGCTCCTGGGAGCTGTTTTTT.

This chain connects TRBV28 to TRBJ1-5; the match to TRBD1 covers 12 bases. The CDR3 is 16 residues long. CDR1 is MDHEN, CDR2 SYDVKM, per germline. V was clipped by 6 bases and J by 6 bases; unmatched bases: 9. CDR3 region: CASRDEEGQGAQPQHF. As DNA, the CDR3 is TGTGCCAGCAGGGACGAAGAGGGACAGGGGGCTCAGCCCCAGCATTTT. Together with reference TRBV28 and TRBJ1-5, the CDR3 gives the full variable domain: DVKVTQSSRYLVKRTGEKVFLECVQDMDHENMFWYRQDPGLGLRLIYFSYDVKMKEKGDIPEGYSVSREKKERFSLILESASTNQTSMYLCASRDEEGQGAQPQHFGDGTRLSIL.

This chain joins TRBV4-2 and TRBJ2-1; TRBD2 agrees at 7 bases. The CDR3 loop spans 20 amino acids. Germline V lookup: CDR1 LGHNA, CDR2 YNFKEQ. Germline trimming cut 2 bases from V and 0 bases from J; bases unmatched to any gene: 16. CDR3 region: CASSQWLVGRGEGSYNEQFF. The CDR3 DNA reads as TGTGCCAGCAGCCAATGGTTGGTGGGACGGGGGGAGGGCTCCTACAATGAGCAGTTCTTC.

CDR3 sequence (DNA): TGTGCCAGCAGCTTAGAAGACGCCGCCTACGAGCAGTACTTC. Encoded protein: CASSLEDAAYEQYF. This sequence joins TRBV7-9 and TRBJ2-5; no clear D. The DNA end is more similar to TRBJ2-7, so the J call may be wrong. The CDR3 has 14 amino acids. Germline CDR1 and CDR2: SEHNR and FQNEAQ (reference sequence).

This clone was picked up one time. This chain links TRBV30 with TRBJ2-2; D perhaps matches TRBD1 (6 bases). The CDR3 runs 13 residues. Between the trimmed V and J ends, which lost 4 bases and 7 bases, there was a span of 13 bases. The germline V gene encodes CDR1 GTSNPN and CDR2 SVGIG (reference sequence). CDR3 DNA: TGTGCCTGGATGAAGGGGGTGAACGGGGAGCTGTTTTTT. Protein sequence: CAWMKGVNGELFF.

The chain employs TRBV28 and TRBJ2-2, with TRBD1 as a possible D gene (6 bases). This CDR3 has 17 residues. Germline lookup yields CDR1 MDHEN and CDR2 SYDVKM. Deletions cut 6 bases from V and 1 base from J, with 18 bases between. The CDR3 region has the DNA TGTGCCAGCAGCCATCTTAAGGGGGATGTGAACACCGGGGAGCTGTTTTTT. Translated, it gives CASSHLKGDVNTGELFF.